These 5 T cell receptor beta chains were all obtained from the same sample, sequenced in a study of T cells in Graves' hyperthyroidism and ophthalmopathy. The TCR beta CDR3 regions underwent amplification using RNA transcripts as the source. First-round RT-PCR targeting the TCR CDR3 was performed with the HTBI primer set. One entry per CDR3 protein results from TCRdb running MiXCR on the multiplex PCR reads. The repertoire consists of 490,000 or so distinct CDR3 sequences, with just under 20% occurring once and the leading ten covering around 50%. Sequences were obtained from blood. The receptors derive from a man aged 40-55 years with Graves' ophthalmopathy.

The sample holds one count of this clonotype. V is TRBV10-2 and J is TRBJ2-5; D is unclear. In germline, CDR1 is WSHSY, CDR2 SAAADI. Trimming stripped 2 bases from V and 2 bases from J, with 6 bases between. The CDR3 runs to 13 residues. CDR3 in DNA: TGCGCCAGCAGTGAGGGGCGGCAAGAGACCCAGTACTTC. Translated, it gives CASSEGRQETQYF.

The chain combines TRBV14 with TRBJ1-4, with D possibly matching TRBD1 (5 bases). Trimming removed 0 bases from V and 4 bases from J, with 12 bases in between. The CDR3 length is 16 residues. The germline CDR1 and CDR2 sequences are SGHDN and FVKESK. CDR3 sequence: CASSQEPGQFNEKLFF. The CDR3 coding sequence is TGTGCCAGCAGCCAAGAGCCGGGGCAGTTTAATGAAAAACTGTTTTTT.

In nucleotides, the CDR3 is TGTGCCAGCAGTTCAGACAGGGGGCTTGGCAATCAGCCCCAGCATTTT. Its protein is CASSSDRGLGNQPQHF. V and J are TRBV27 and TRBJ1-5; TRBD1 aligns across 10 bases. V trimming: 4 bases; J trimming: 2 bases; junction bases outside the gene matches: 5. CDR1 and CDR2 (germline): MNHEY, SMNVEV (reference sequence). The CDR3 sequence is 16 residues long.

This clonotype was counted a few times. The chain recombines TRBV6-1 with TRBJ1-4; D not certain. The V and J ends lost 5 bases and 7 bases respectively, with 8 bases between them. This CDR3 is 12 amino acids long. CDR1 is MNHNS and CDR2 is SASEGT in the germline V gene. In nucleotides, the CDR3 is TGTGCCAGCAGTCCCAATGGTGAAAAACTGTTTTTT. Translating gives CASSPNGEKLFF.

This clonotype was seen a handful of times. The CDR3 bases are TGTGCCAGCAGCCAAGATCAGGGATATAACTATGGCTACACCTTC. It translates to CASSQDQGYNYGYTF. This sequence joins TRBV3-1 and TRBJ1-2; possibly TRBD1 for D (5 bases). V was pared by 0 bases and J by 1 base, with 9 bases between. This CDR3 comprises 15 residues. The germline CDR1 and CDR2 sequences are LGHDT and YNNKEL (reference sequence). The full variable domain, in which reference TRBV3-1 and TRBJ1-2 provide the parts outside the CDR3, is DTAVSQTPKYLVTQMGNDKSIKCEQNLGHDTMYWYKQDSKKFLKIMFSYNNKELIINETVPNRFSPKSPDKAHLNLHINSLELGDSAVYFCASSQDQGYNYGYTFGSGTRLTVV.